These 3 T cell receptor beta chains were all obtained from the same sample, sequenced in a study of cytomegalovirus exposure and HLA in healthy donors. PCR used 60 Vbeta primers and 13 Jbeta primers. Profiling relied on immunoSEQ multiplex PCR, and the TCRdb table lists in-frame clones only, not all of them. The sample has about 150,000 clones, over 80% seen once; the top ten hold 3% to 3.5%. The sample consisted of PBMCs. Receptors originate from a male donor in good health and CMV-seronegative.

This clone showed up just once. The V gene is TRBV30, the J gene TRBJ2-1; D gene uncertain. CDR3 length equals 14 residues. Trimming took off 4 bases at V and 4 bases at J, with 14 bases between the two ends. Germline loops: CDR1 GTSNPN, CDR2 SVGIG (reference sequence). The CDR3 spells CAWNLQTIYNEQFF. Written as DNA, the CDR3 is TGTGCCTGGAACCTACAGACAATTTACAATGAGCAGTTCTTC.

This chain joins TRBV27 and TRBJ1-1; no clear D. The CDR3 covers 13 residues. Per the germline V gene, CDR1 is MNHEY and CDR2 is SMNVEV (reference sequence). Trimming removed 5 bases from V and 6 bases from J, with 13 bases in between. The CDR3 DNA reads as TGTGCCAGCAGTCTAATAGCGAGCGCTGAAGCTTTCTTT. Its translation is CASSLIASAEAFF.

This clone was detected a few times. The gene calls are TRBV5-5 and TRBJ2-7; D ambiguous. Per the germline V gene, CDR1 is SGHKS and CDR2 is YYEKEE (reference sequence). The CDR3 covers 12 residues. The V end lost 1 base, the J end lost 3 bases, and 5 bases lay between the germline ends. The CDR3 region is CASSLSVYEQYF. DNA of the CDR3: TGTGCCAGCAGCTTGAGCGTCTACGAGCAGTACTTC.